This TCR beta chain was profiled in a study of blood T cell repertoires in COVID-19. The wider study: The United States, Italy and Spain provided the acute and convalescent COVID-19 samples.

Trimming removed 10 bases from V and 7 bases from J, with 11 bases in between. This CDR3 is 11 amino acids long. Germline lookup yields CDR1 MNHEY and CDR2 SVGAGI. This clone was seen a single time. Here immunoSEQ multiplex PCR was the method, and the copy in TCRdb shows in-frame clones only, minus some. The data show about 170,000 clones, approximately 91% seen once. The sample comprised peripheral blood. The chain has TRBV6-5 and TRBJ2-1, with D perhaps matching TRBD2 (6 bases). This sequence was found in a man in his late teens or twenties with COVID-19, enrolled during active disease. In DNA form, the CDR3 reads TGTGCCACATTCCTAGCGAATGAGCAGTTCTTC. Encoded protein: CATFLANEQFF.